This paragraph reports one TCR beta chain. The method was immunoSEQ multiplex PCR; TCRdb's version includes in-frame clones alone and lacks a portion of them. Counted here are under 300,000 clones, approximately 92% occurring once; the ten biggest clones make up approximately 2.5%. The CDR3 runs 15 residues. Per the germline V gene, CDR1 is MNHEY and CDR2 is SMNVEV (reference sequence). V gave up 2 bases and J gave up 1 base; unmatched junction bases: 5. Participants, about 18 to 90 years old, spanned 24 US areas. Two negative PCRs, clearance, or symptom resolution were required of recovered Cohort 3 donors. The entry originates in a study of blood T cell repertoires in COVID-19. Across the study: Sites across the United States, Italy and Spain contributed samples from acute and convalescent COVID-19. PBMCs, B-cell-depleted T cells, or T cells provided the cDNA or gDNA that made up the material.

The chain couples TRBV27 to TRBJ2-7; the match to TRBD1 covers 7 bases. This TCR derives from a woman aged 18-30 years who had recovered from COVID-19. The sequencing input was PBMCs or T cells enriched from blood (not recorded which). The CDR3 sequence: CASSLTGVVSYEQYF. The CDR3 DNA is TGTGCCAGCAGTTTAACAGGGGTGGTGTCCTACGAGCAGTACTTC.